The 13 T cell receptor beta chains presented below share a single source sample, sequenced in a study of blood T cell repertoires in COVID-19 (dated by TCRdb to 2020 to 2021). Library prep was done by the immunoSEQ multiplex PCR assay. In TCRdb, the immuneACCESS table is reduced to in-frame sequences with V and J assigned. These tables do not hold every clone; where another copy was compared, an unresolved V gene accounts for under half, and the others remain unexplained. The sample table contains about 230,000 clones; only one count was recorded for around 83% of them. About 0.93% of the sample belongs to the ten largest clones. Sequencing was carried out using peripheral blood. These receptors came from a man aged 35 to 55 with acute or convalescent COVID-19.

The V gene is TRBV7-9, the J gene TRBJ1-1; 7 nucleotides match TRBD1. This CDR3 has 15 residues. V trimming: 5 bases; J trimming: 4 bases; junction bases outside the gene matches: 10. CDR1 is SEHNR and CDR2 is FQNEAQ in the germline V gene (reference sequence). CDR3 coding DNA: TGTGCCAGCAGCGTAATACAGGGGAAGGTCACTGAAGCTTTCTTT. Protein: CASSVIQGKVTEAFF. Variable domain in full (rest from reference TRBV7-9 and TRBJ1-1): DTGVSQNPRHKITKRGQNVTFRCDPISEHNRLYWYRQTLGQGPEFLTYFQNEAQLEKSRLLSDRFSAERPKGSFSTLEIQRTEQGDSAMYLCASSVIQGKVTEAFFGQGTRLTVV.

Concerning this clone itself: Additional DNA sequences in this sample encode the identical CDR3. The chain employs TRBV6-5 and TRBJ1-6; TRBD1 aligns across 9 bases. Germline assignment: CDR1 MNHEY and CDR2 SVGAGI. This CDR3 is built from 14 residues. With V trimmed by 6 bases and J by 7 bases, 4 bases remained unmatched. The CDR3: CASSLGQGNSPLHF. CDR3 coding DNA: TGTGCCAGCAGCCTCGGACAGGGGAATTCACCCCTCCACTTT.

This clone was counted a single time. J is TRBJ1-2 and V is TRBV27; 9 bases are shared with TRBD1. V shed 6 bases, J shed 8 bases, and the junction held 16 bases outside the gene matches. The germline V gene encodes CDR1 MNHEY and CDR2 SMNVEV (reference sequence). There are 16 residues in the CDR3. CDR3 amino acids: CASRRQGGSTRPGYTF. CDR3 nucleotides: TGTGCCAGCAGGAGACAGGGGGGTTCGACTAGGCCGGGCTACACCTTC.

This CDR3 reads CASSYRGSFTDTQYF. The CDR3 DNA follows: TGTGCCAGCAGTTACAGGGGATCCTTCACAGATACGCAGTATTTT. The chain has TRBV6-5 and TRBJ2-3; TRBD1 is a possible D gene (5 bases). This CDR3 region has 15 residues. Looked up from germline, CDR1 is MNHEY and CDR2 is SVGAGI. V lost 2 bases and J 2 bases, leaving 11 bases between the germline ends.

The V gene is TRBV9, the J gene TRBJ1-1; TRBD1 agrees at 8 bases. The trim removed 3 bases at V and 5 bases at J, leaving 9 bases unmatched. Germline lookup yields CDR1 SGDLS and CDR2 YYNGEE. This CDR3 is built from 15 residues. The CDR3 DNA is TGTGCCAGCAGCGCTACAGGGGGAGGATGGACTGAAGCTTTCTTT. This gives the protein CASSATGGGWTEAFF.

The chain carries TRBV12-3 or TRBV12-4 and TRBJ1-1; 7 nucleotides align to TRBD1. The CDR3 is 12 residues long. V shed 1 base, J shed 7 bases, and the junction held 0 bases outside the gene matches. This chain's CDR3 is CASSLGTGEAFF. CDR3 nucleotide sequence: TGTGCCAGCAGTTTAGGGACAGGTGAAGCTTTCTTT.

The V gene is TRBV11-1, the J gene TRBJ2-3; D not certain. V shed 5 bases and J shed 9 bases, with 21 bases lying between them. The germline gives CDR1 SGHAT, CDR2 FQDESV (reference sequence). This CDR3 is 15 amino acids long. The CDR3 DNA is TGTGCCAGCAGCCCGAACCCTCGTGGCAGATACACGCAGTATTTT. Its protein is CASSPNPRGRYTQYF.

The V and J genes are TRBV6-5 and TRBJ1-6; possible D gene TRBD1, 5 bases. Per germline, CDR1 MNHEY and CDR2 SVGAGI. The CDR3 length is 15 residues. V gave up 8 bases and J gave up 6 bases, with 17 bases separating them. CDR3 residues: CASHTGGLGNSPLHF. CDR3 sequence (DNA): TGTGCCAGCCATACCGGGGGTTTAGGTAATTCACCCCTCCACTTT.

Only one count was recorded for this clone. The chain links TRBV4-1 to TRBJ2-7; a weak D match, TRBD1 (5 bases). Germline lookup yields CDR1 MGHRA and CDR2 YSYEKL. V was trimmed by 3 bases and J by 6 bases, leaving 12 bases between them. The CDR3 spans 13 residues. The CDR3 DNA is TGCGCCAGCAGCCAGACACGACAGACCGAGCAGTACTTC. Protein product: CASSQTRQTEQYF.

The CDR3 bases are TGCGCCAGTGGACCAGGGGTGCGGACTGAAGCTTTCTTT. This gives the protein CASGPGVRTEAFF. The chain employs TRBV10-2 and TRBJ1-1; D is perhaps TRBD1 (6 bases). This CDR3 comprises 13 residues. Trimming pared 9 bases from V and 5 bases from J, leaving 16 bases between. Per the germline V gene, CDR1 is WSHSY and CDR2 is SAAADI.

In its sample, this clone was seen once. The rearrangement links TRBV5-1 to TRBJ1-1; 8 bases are shared with TRBD1. Germline V lookup: CDR1 SGHRS, CDR2 YFSETQ. V shed 4 bases and J 8 bases; nucleotides not matched to a gene: 7. This CDR3 comprises 13 residues. CDR3 coding DNA: TGCGCCAGCAGCATGGGACAGGAGTTAGAAGCTTTCTTT. Residues: CASSMGQELEAFF.

The chain recombines TRBV6-8 with TRBJ1-1; no firm D call. Germline CDR1 is MNHGY and CDR2 is SAAAGT. CDR3 length equals 14 residues. V lost 7 bases, J lost 10 bases, and 22 bases lay in between. In DNA form, the CDR3 reads TGTGCCAGCACCCACCGGAGAGGCGCGGTCCTAGCTTTCTTT. Protein: CASTHRRGAVLAFF.

Here the CDR3 reads CASSLGRLAGGNEQFF. Here the CDR3 DNA reads TGTGCCAGCAGCTTAGGGCGACTAGCGGGGGGGAATGAGCAGTTCTTC. The chain has TRBV11-2 and TRBJ2-1, with TRBD2 matching 14 bases. Trimming took 1 base from V and 7 from J; bases not matched to a gene: 3. The CDR3 runs to 16 residues. In germline, CDR1 is SGHAT, CDR2 FQNNGV.